The sequence of this T cell receptor (beta chain) was determined in a study of blood T cells in healthy people across ages (dated by TCRdb to about 2015). The study in broad terms: In model experiments, template switching captured roughly one uniquely barcoded TCR beta cDNA molecule for every two T cells. The donors were split into four age groups: young (average around 16 years), middle-aged (about 40), aged (more than 55) and long-lived (approximately 80). To avoid experimental bias, donors of different ages were distributed randomly across sequencing lanes. The study analyzed two additional independent replicas of 1 million unique cDNA reads from the same blood draw for two donors, one aged 18 to 29 and one aged 80 or older. Using deep sequencing normalized with unique cDNA molecular identifiers, the study measured how TCR beta repertoire diversity changes with age.

Library prep was done by 5' RACE. TCRdb lists the instrument as Illumina HiSeq 2500. A second PCR of about 6 to 11 cycles was performed with a sample-barcoded 5' primer and a J-beta primer mix. A template-switch 5' adaptor carrying 12 random nucleotides introduced a unique molecular identifier onto each TCR beta cDNA molecule. Each sample yielded at least 2.5 million CDR3-containing paired-end reads. First-strand cDNA was synthesized from all RNA with the Mint cDNA synthesis kit, primed by a TRBC-specific oligonucleotide. After uracil-DNA glycosylase treatment, a first 18-cycle PCR used universal primers M1SS and BC2_uni_R on all cDNA. The study's own analysis went as follows. Each sample was normalized by randomly selecting 1 million high-quality reads, each carrying a distinct molecular identifier. Instead of being binned into consensus sequences, reads that shared molecular identifiers were thrown out. MiTCR, with a Q25 quality threshold and the strictest error-elimination algorithm, was used for CDR3 identification, clonotype clustering and error correction. A nonparametric unseen species model with Euler transformation was used to estimate lower-bound total TCR beta diversity. TCRdb reprocessing: public reads trimmed at Q25 with fastp, clones called with MiXCR, in-frame beta chains kept. Rows matching on CDR3 protein sequence are summarized as one entry with the most common DNA and genes. TCRdb, not the authors, supplied the V and J calls. The sample table contains 590,000 or so distinct CDR3 sequences; only one count was recorded for approximately 30% of them. The top ten constitute approximately 14% of the sample.

Overall study results and their limits: Observed TCR beta diversity per million T cells fell roughly linearly with age, and a significant reduction was already apparent by age roughly 41. The long-lived group showed more naive CD4+ T cells, fewer expanded clones and increased TCR diversity than the aged group, suggesting age selection. Estimates of total diversity based on one million sequenced T cells were considered lower bounds and underestimates. A strong correlation was found between observed TCR beta diversity and the percentage of naive T cells measured by flow cytometry. The CMV infection status of donors was not known, potentially confounding age-related changes in expanded clonotypes. Bulk unsorted PBMC profiling prevented conclusive comparison of naive and antigen-experienced compartments.

Worth noting for this clonotype: No antigen is known for it. At one boundary the junction diverges from the germline segment, which might be a read error.

The CDR3 measures 15 amino acids from cysteine to phenylalanine. Only the CDR3 portion is preserved as DNA: 45 bases, with reading frame beginning at the first base. Reading the germline V gene (reference sequence) gives CDR1 DFQATT and CDR2 SNEGSKA. Systemically healthy Caucasian individuals from Russia, 39 in total and aged about 6 to 95 years, were included as donors. Around 9.7 milliliters of peripheral blood were collected from each donor into EDTA-treated Vacutainer tubes. Ficoll-Paque density-gradient centrifugation was used to isolate PBMCs, with at least 7 million obtained per sample. Total RNA was extracted from PBMCs with Trizol reagent, with at least 6 micrograms obtained per sample. Naive CD45RAhigh/CD27high T cell percentages were measured by flow cytometry on a PBMC aliquot from every donor.

Rearrangement joined TRBV20-1 to TRBJ1-2; TRBD1 is a weak D gene call, 5 bases matching. This TCR was sampled from a woman aged 80 or over in good health. Sequences were obtained from blood. CDR3 reads: CSARRRGLLNYGYTF. The nucleotides are TGCAGTGCTAGACGGAGGGGACTGCTAAACTATGGCTACACCTTT.